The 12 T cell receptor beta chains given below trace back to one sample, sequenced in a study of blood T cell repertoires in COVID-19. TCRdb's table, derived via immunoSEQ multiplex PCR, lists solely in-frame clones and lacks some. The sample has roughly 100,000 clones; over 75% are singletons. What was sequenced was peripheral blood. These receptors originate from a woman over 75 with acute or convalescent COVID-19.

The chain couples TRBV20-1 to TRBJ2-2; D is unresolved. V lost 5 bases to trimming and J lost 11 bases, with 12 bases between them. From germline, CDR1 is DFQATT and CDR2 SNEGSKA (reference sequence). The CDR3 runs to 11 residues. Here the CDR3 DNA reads TGCAGTGCTCAAGTTGGCCCAGAGCTGTTTTTT. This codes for CSAQVGPELFF.

The DNA for the CDR3 is TGTGCCAGCAGCTTATTCCCGACCGGGACAGGGGGGGACTATGGCTACACCTTC. It yields the protein CASSLFPTGTGGDYGYTF. The chain combines TRBV7-8 with TRBJ1-2; 11 bases match TRBD1. The length of the CDR3 is 18 residues. The V gene's germline CDR1 is SGHVS and CDR2 FQNEAQ. The junction had 11 bases not matched to a gene; V was cut back by 2 bases and J by 3 bases.

DNA for the CDR3: TGTGCCAGCAGTTTACTTCGGACAGGAAACTACGAGCAGTACTTC. It is translated as CASSLLRTGNYEQYF. The chain combines TRBV28 with TRBJ2-7; TRBD1 matches at 7 bases. Trimming removed 2 bases from V and 3 bases from J; junction bases left unmatched: 7. The CDR3 runs to 15 residues. Germline V CDR1 and CDR2: MDHEN, SYDVKM.

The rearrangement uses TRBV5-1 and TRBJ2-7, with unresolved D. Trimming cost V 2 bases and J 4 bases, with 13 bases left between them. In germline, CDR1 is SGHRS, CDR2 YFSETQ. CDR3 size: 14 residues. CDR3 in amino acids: CASSLRGASYEQYF. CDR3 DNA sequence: TGCGCCAGCAGCTTACGAGGTGCATCTTACGAGCAGTACTTC.

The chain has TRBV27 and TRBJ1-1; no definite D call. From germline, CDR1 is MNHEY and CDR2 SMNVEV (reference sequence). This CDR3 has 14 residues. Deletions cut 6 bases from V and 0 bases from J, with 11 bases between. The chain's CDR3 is CASRADRLNTEAFF. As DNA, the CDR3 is TGTGCCAGCAGAGCGGACCGTTTGAACACTGAAGCTTTCTTT.

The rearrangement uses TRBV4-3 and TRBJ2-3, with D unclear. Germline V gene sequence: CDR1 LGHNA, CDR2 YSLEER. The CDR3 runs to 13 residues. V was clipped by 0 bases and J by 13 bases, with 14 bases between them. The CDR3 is CASSQDLIQREYF. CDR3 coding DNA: TGCGCCAGCAGCCAAGACCTTATTCAACGGGAGTATTTT.

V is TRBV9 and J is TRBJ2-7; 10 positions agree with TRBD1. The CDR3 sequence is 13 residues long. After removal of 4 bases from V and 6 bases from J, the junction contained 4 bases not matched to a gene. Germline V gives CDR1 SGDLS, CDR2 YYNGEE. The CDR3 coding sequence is TGTGCCAGCAGCCGACGGACAGGGGGCGAGCAGTACTTC. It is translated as CASSRRTGGEQYF.

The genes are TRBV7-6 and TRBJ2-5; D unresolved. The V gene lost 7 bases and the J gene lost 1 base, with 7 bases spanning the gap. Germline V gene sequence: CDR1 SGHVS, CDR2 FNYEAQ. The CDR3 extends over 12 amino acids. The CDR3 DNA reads TGTGCCAGCACAAGCCGCCAAGAGACCCAGTACTTC. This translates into CASTSRQETQYF.

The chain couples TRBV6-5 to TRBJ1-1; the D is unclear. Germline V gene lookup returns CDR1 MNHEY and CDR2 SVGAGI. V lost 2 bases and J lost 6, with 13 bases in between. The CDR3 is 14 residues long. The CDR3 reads CASSYGVGVAEAFF. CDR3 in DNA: TGTGCCAGCAGTTACGGTGTGGGAGTAGCTGAAGCTTTCTTT.

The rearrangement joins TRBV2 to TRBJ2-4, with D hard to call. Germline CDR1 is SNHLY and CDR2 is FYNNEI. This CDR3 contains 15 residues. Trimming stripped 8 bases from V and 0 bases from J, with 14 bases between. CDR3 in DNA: TGTGCCAGCCAACGAACCCGACTAGCCAAAAACATTCAGTACTTC. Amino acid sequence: CASQRTRLAKNIQYF.

CDR3 sequence (DNA): TGTGCCAGCAGTACCTCCGGGACAGTTACCTACGAGCAGTACTTC. Translating gives CASSTSGTVTYEQYF. This chain links TRBV28 with TRBJ2-7; 7 nucleotides line up with TRBD1. The germline CDR1 and CDR2 sequences are MDHEN and SYDVKM. The V and J ends lost 5 bases and 2 bases, in that order; junction bases with no gene match: 9. This CDR3 is built from 15 residues.

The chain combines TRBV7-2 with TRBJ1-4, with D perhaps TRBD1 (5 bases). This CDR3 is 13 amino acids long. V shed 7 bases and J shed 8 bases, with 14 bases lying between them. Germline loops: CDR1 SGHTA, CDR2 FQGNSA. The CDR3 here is CASNPGGGEKLFF. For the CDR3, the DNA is TGTGCCAGCAACCCGGGGGGGGGAGAAAAACTGTTTTTT.